A single sample is the source of the 25 T cell receptor beta chains below, sequenced in a study of vaccination and CD4 T cells after COVID-19. The Oncomine TCR Beta short-read assay generated sequence data from the DNA of cultured CD4+ T cells. Using its own MiXCR run on the PCR reads, TCRdb lists one record per CDR3 protein. The table lists tens of thousands of distinct CDR3 sequences, less than 50% of them singletons, with about 5% in the top ten. The antigens these receptors bind are not known. Treatment of the sample: roughly 10-day PBMC culture with coronavirus spike peptide pools or control peptides (ViraFEST assay). Input material: CD4+ T cells from blood, cultured in vitro. The receptors here all came from a human donor who had recovered from COVID-19.

CDR3 DNA: TGTGCCAGCTCACCCAGGGACAGCGTCTATGGCTACACCTTC. Protein sequence: CASSPRDSVYGYTF. The rearrangement joins TRBV18 to TRBJ1-2; TRBD1 agrees at 7 bases. Germline values: CDR1 KGHSH, CDR2 LQKENI. The CDR3 sequence is 14 residues long. The V and J ends lost 3 bases and 4 bases, in that order; junction bases with no gene match: 5.

V and J are TRBV7-2 and TRBJ2-2; D is undetermined. Germline V gives CDR1 SGHTA, CDR2 FQGNSA. V was shortened by 3 bases and J by 2 bases, with 13 bases between the two germline ends. The CDR3 is made up of 16 amino acids. This chain's CDR3 is CASSFPNGLNTGELFF. The DNA for the CDR3 is TGTGCCAGCAGCTTCCCAAACGGGCTTAACACCGGGGAGCTGTTTTTT.

This chain connects TRBV5-1 to TRBJ1-5, with 7 bases aligning to TRBD1. With V trimmed by 0 bases and J by 7 bases, 4 bases remained unmatched. This CDR3 has 14 residues. The germline V gene encodes CDR1 SGHRS and CDR2 YFSETQ. The CDR3 region is CASSLEGAQQPQHF. The CDR3 DNA follows: TGCGCCAGCAGCTTGGAGGGGGCCCAACAGCCCCAGCATTTT.

The CDR3 loop reads CSAMTGTGYNEQFF. For the CDR3, the DNA is TGCAGTGCTATGACCGGGACAGGATACAATGAGCAGTTCTTC. The chain uses TRBV20-1 and TRBJ2-1; TRBD1 matches 8 bases. The junction had 6 bases not matched to a gene; V was cut back by 4 bases and J by 4 bases. Germline CDR1 is DFQATT and CDR2 is SNEGSKA (reference sequence). The CDR3 is made up of 14 amino acids.

This clonotype was detected a few times. The rearrangement uses TRBV27 and TRBJ1-6, with 7 positions matching TRBD1. The J segment lost 2 bases and the V segment lost 6 bases, leaving 7 bases of the junction unmatched. Per the germline V gene, CDR1 is MNHEY and CDR2 is SMNVEV (reference sequence). The CDR3 spans 16 residues. The CDR3, as DNA: TGTGCCAGCAGACTTGACAGGGCCACCTATAATTCACCCCTCCACTTT. It yields the protein CASRLDRATYNSPLHF.

The chain combines TRBV28 with TRBJ1-4; D may be TRBD1 (5 bases). The CDR3 length is 18 residues. Germline V gene sequence: CDR1 MDHEN, CDR2 SYDVKM. Deletions cut 8 bases from V and 0 bases from J, with 22 bases between. CDR3 sequence: CASGGHRGPFPTNEKLFF. The CDR3 DNA sequence: TGTGCCAGCGGCGGCCATCGGGGACCCTTTCCAACTAATGAAAAACTGTTTTTT.

Points on this clonotype: Germline and junction disagree at one end, which may indicate a read error. J is TRBJ2-1 and V is TRBV6-1; 9 bases are shared with TRBD1. The CDR3 sequence is 16 residues long. The germline CDR1 and CDR2 sequences are MNHNS and SASEGT. The CDR3 loop reads CASSQFRDRAYNEQFF. DNA of the CDR3: TGTGCCAGCAGTCAATTCCGGGACAGGGCCTATAATGAGCAGTTCTTC.

The chain employs TRBV7-9 and TRBJ2-7; TRBD1 matches at 7 bases. V shed 5 bases and J 0 bases; nucleotides not matched to a gene: 4. The CDR3 is 14 amino acids. The germline CDR1 and CDR2 sequences are SEHNR and FQNEAQ (reference sequence). CDR3 nucleotide sequence: TGTGCCAGCAGCCAGGGACAGAGCTCCTACGAGCAGTACTTC. This codes for CASSQGQSSYEQYF.

This clonotype has only a few counts. The gene calls are TRBV7-9 and TRBJ1-6; possible D gene TRBD1, 6 bases. The CDR3 has 14 amino acids. From germline, CDR1 is SEHNR and CDR2 FQNEAQ (reference sequence). Trimming cost V 5 bases and J 9 bases, with 14 bases left between them. Here the CDR3 DNA reads TGTGCCAGCAGCGCTTCAGGAGGGGGTTCACCCCTCCACTTT. Amino acids: CASSASGGGSPLHF. Drawing the rest from reference TRBV7-9 and TRBJ1-6, the complete variable domain is DTGVSQNPRHKITKRGQNVTFRCDPISEHNRLYWYRQTLGQGPEFLTYFQNEAQLEKSRLLSDRFSAERPKGSFSTLEIQRTEQGDSAMYLCASSASGGGSPLHFGNGTRLTVT.

The V and J genes are TRBV18 and TRBJ2-5, with D maybe TRBD1 (7 bases). The CDR3 runs to 14 residues. Deletions cut 5 bases from V and 2 bases from J, with 12 bases between. CDR1 is KGHSH, CDR2 LQKENI, per germline. CDR3 nucleotides: TGTGCCAGCTCAGCGGGACAGAGGCAAGAGACCCAGTACTTC. Translation gives CASSAGQRQETQYF.

This clonotype was found a few times. The genes are TRBV19 and TRBJ1-2; no reliable D call. This CDR3 region has 16 residues. Trimming shortened V by 5 bases and J by 8 bases, and 24 bases separated the two germline ends. Germline CDR1 and CDR2: LNHDA and SQIVND (reference sequence). CDR3: CASSFQSPTTGSGYTF. The CDR3 bases are TGTGCCAGTAGTTTCCAATCCCCCACAACGGGGTCCGGCTACACCTTC.

V usage is TRBV25-1 and J usage is TRBJ2-3, with D perhaps TRBD2 (6 bases). Trimming removed 0 bases at V and 0 bases at J, with 10 bases between. The CDR3 contains 16 residues. Germline CDR1 is MGHDK and CDR2 is SYGVNS. The CDR3 DNA sequence: TGTGCCAGCAGTGAATATAGCGGATCTAGCACAGATACGCAGTATTTT. This encodes CASSEYSGSSTDTQYF.

This clonotype came up a few times. The gene calls are TRBV6-1 and TRBJ1-1, with D perhaps matching TRBD1 (5 bases). With 7 bases removed from V and 5 bases from J, the gap between germline ends came to 17 bases. The CDR3 length is 14 residues. Per the germline V gene, CDR1 is MNHNS and CDR2 is SASEGT. This CDR3 reads CASKPTGQGTEAFF. For the CDR3, the DNA is TGTGCCAGCAAACCCACCGGACAAGGTACTGAAGCTTTCTTT.

This clonotype was recorded a few times. The V call is TRBV19, the J call TRBJ1-5, with a tentative D call TRBD1 (6 bases). This CDR3 is 14 amino acids long. Trimming took 9 bases from V and 7 from J, leaving 19 bases between them. CDR1 is LNHDA, CDR2 SQIVND, per germline (reference sequence). CDR3: CASGGQGGHQPQHF. For the CDR3, the DNA is TGTGCCAGCGGGGGGCAGGGAGGGCACCAGCCCCAGCATTTT.

CDR3 region: CSARDPGFGEKLFF. CDR3 nucleotides: TGCAGTGCTAGAGATCCAGGTTTCGGTGAAAAACTGTTTTTT. The chain uses TRBV20-1 and TRBJ1-4; no clear D gene. V was clipped by 0 bases and J by 7 bases, with 12 bases between them. Germline V gene sequence: CDR1 DFQATT, CDR2 SNEGSKA (reference sequence). The CDR3 is made up of 14 amino acids.

This clonotype showed up just a few times. This chain joins TRBV20-1 and TRBJ1-2; D remains ambiguous. Germline V gene lookup returns CDR1 DFQATT and CDR2 SNEGSKA (reference sequence). The CDR3 is 12 amino acids. The CDR3 sequence is CSGFKATNGYTF. CDR3 DNA: TGCAGCGGCTTTAAGGCTACTAATGGCTACACCTTC.

The V and J genes are TRBV10-3 and TRBJ2-4; no firm D call. V lost 0 bases and J 6 bases, leaving 3 bases between the germline ends. CDR1 and CDR2 (germline): ENHRY, SYGVKD. There are 12 residues in the CDR3. CDR3 sequence: CAISESLNIQYF. The CDR3 DNA reads TGTGCCATCAGTGAGTCTTTAAACATTCAGTACTTC.

The rearrangement uses TRBV7-8 and TRBJ2-7, with 8 bases matching TRBD1. V lost 5 bases and J lost 4; bases outside the gene matches: 10. The CDR3 contains 15 residues. The germline V gene encodes CDR1 SGHVS and CDR2 FQNEAQ. CDR3 DNA: TGTGCCAGCAGCCCCCCACGGACAGGGCTGTACGAGCAGTACTTC. This translates into CASSPPRTGLYEQYF.

This clonotype was seen once. The V gene is TRBV30, the J gene TRBJ1-2; no clear D. V was shortened by 2 bases and J by 7 bases, with 8 bases between the two germline ends. Germline CDR1 GTSNPN, CDR2 SVGIG (reference sequence). CDR3 size: 11 residues. The DNA of the CDR3 is TGTGCCTGGAGTCTAGGAGGTGGCTACACCTTC. Its protein product is CAWSLGGGYTF.

The genes are TRBV7-9 and TRBJ2-7, with unresolved D. Trimming stripped 5 bases from V and 5 bases from J, with 13 bases between. The CDR3 contains 13 residues. Germline lookup yields CDR1 SEHNR and CDR2 FQNEAQ (reference sequence). Here the CDR3 reads CASSPLLRDEQYF. The CDR3 DNA reads as TGTGCCAGCAGCCCCTTACTCCGGGACGAGCAGTACTTC.

In this sample, this clonotype turned up a few times. The J gene is TRBJ1-1, the V gene TRBV12-3 or TRBV12-4; D remains unclear. The CDR3 is 13 residues long. V was clipped by 0 bases and J by 1 base, with 3 bases between them. The CDR3 bases are TGTGCCAGCAGTTTAGCCTCGAACACTGAAGCTTTCTTT. Its translation is CASSLASNTEAFF.

The gene calls are TRBV6-2 or TRBV6-3 and TRBJ2-7, with 9 bases aligning to TRBD1. This CDR3 spans 13 amino acids. The junction had 5 bases not matched to a gene; V was cut back by 8 bases and J by 3 bases. Per the germline V gene, CDR1 is MNHEY and CDR2 is SVGEGT. The CDR3 DNA reads TGTGCCAGCCAGTCGGACAGGGGCTACGAGCAGTACTTC. It encodes CASQSDRGYEQYF.

This clonotype was observed a few times. The J gene is TRBJ1-2, the V gene TRBV6-2 or TRBV6-3; 8 nucleotides align to TRBD1. Germline V gene data show CDR1 as MNHEY and CDR2 as SVGEGT. Trimming removed 7 bases from V and 7 bases from J; junction bases left unmatched: 8. The CDR3 consists of 13 residues. The CDR3 sequence is CASTRQGAGGYTF. CDR3 sequence (DNA): TGTGCCAGCACTCGGCAGGGGGCCGGTGGCTACACCTTC.

The V gene is TRBV7-8, the J gene TRBJ1-6; a possible D gene is TRBD1 (6 bases). The ends were cut back, 5 bases at V and 9 bases at J, with 20 bases in the middle. Germline CDR1 is SGHVS and CDR2 is FQNEAQ. This CDR3 region has 16 residues. The CDR3 is CASSPVTGLGGSPLHF. For the CDR3, the DNA is TGTGCCAGCAGCCCTGTGACAGGCTTGGGTGGTTCACCCCTCCACTTT.

The V gene is TRBV15, the J gene TRBJ2-1; tentatively, D is TRBD2 (5 bases). Germline V gives CDR1 LNHNV, CDR2 YYDKDF (reference sequence). The CDR3 length is 20 residues. Trimming left V 0 bases short and J 0 bases short, with 21 bases between. CDR3 DNA sequence: TGTGCCACCAGCAGAGATTCCGTCGTAGCCGGGGATAGCTCCTACAATGAGCAGTTCTTC. Protein sequence: CATSRDSVVAGDSSYNEQFF.